The entry below describes one T cell receptor beta chain. This clonotype has only a few counts. The antigen this receptor binds is unknown. No much larger clone exists at a distance of one base, and base qualities are not known. Sample treatment or condition, as interpreted from the label and publication: roughly nine-day PBMC culture with coronavirus spike peptide pools or control peptides (ViraFEST assay). CD4+ T cells from unexposed donors were collected before the COVID-19 pandemic (2011-2018). The ViraFEST assay, used in the study, expanded antigen-specific T cells with peptide pools and then identified the expanded clonotypes through TCR sequencing. Each well held more than 1.5 million PBMCs cultured in IMDM containing roughly 5% human AB serum and approximately 9.6 IU/ml IL-2, with 10 ug/ml peptide pools added. On days 3 and 7, half of the culture medium was replaced with fresh IL-2-containing medium. CD4+ T cells were isolated after roughly eleven days of culture through negative selection using the EasySep CD4+ T cell isolation kit. As cell numbers permitted, CD4+ T cells from unexposed donors were tested for reactivity to SARS-CoV-2 S and N and to four common cold coronavirus spike pools. Ficoll-Paque Plus gradient centrifugation was used to isolate PBMCs from whole blood, and the isolated PBMCs were then either used fresh or cryopreserved at -140C. Culture conditions were generally each tested in triplicate wells. Leukapheresis product for the unexposed donors was purchased commercially.

This specimen comes from a study of vaccination and CD4 T cells after COVID-19 (dated by TCRdb to the early 2020s). For the study in its entirety: In the convalescent cohort there were six males and four females, among whom were two Hispanic individuals, seven Caucasians, two Asians and one multiracial person. Post-vaccine blood samples were taken a median of around 68 days after the second vaccine dose, with a range of about 14 to 241 days. Control cultures used a CEFX viral epitope pool as positive control, an HIV-1 Nef peptide pool as negative control, or no peptide. Post-COVID blood samples from convalescent patients were collected a median of roughly 100 days after diagnosis, with a range of 35 to 161 days. Two doses of either the Pfizer-BioNTech BNT162b2 vaccine (n=8) or the Moderna mRNA-1273 vaccine (n=2) were administered to participants. Memory CD4+ T cell crossreactivity between SARS-CoV-2 and common cold coronavirus spike proteins was assessed at the TCR clonotype level in an earlier paper using these donors. Overlapping spike peptide pools from SARS-CoV-2 and from the common cold coronaviruses HCoV-NL63, HCoV-OC43 and HCoV-229E were used as culture stimuli. In 10 COVID-19 convalescent patients and a few infection-naive healthy vaccine recipients, researchers compared the spike-specific CD4+ TCR repertoire from before mRNA vaccination with the repertoire from after. Study-wide findings and limitations: The study included relatively few convalescent patients and did not analyze early timepoints after natural infection. Of the vaccine-specific clones found in convalescent patients, nearly all (304 of 307) were mono-reactive for SARS-CoV-2 spike instead of being cross-reactive with common cold coronaviruses. An increase in the median number of SARS-CoV-2-reactive clonotypes from around 20 after infection to 38 after vaccination was observed, but the change was not found to be significant. Among convalescent patients, a median around 89% of the SARS-CoV-2-reactive clones seen after vaccination appeared only after vaccination, which suggests priming specific to the vaccine.

The germline V gene (reference sequence) supplies CDR1 LNHNV and CDR2 YYDKDF. V drops 5 bases and J drops 3 bases, leaving 11 bases in between. From the cysteine through the phenylalanine, the CDR3 covers 14 amino acids. The CDR3 DNA has 42 bases and is translated from base 1. The library was built by means of PCR. DNA from cultured CD4+ T cells underwent TCR sequencing with the Oncomine TCR Beta short-read assay at the Johns Hopkins FTIC core. Genomic DNA was extracted from the cultured CD4+ T cells with the QIAamp micro DNA kit. Oncomine TCR Beta libraries from cultured CD4+ T cells were pooled using unique dual indexes and sequenced on an Illumina iSeq 100. Per the source publication's procedure: Non-productive sequences were removed, and CDR3s not starting with C, not ending with F or W, or shorter than 7 amino acids were discarded. Antigen-specific clonotypes were identified with the MANAFEST web application by comparing peptide-stimulated wells with reference and other culture wells. An FDR below 0.05, an odds ratio above 5, and a productive frequency above 0.1% in at least two of three replicate wells were required for clones to be considered positive. A clonotype counted as cross-reactive if it showed significant expansion both in the SARS-CoV-2 spike wells and in at least one common cold coronavirus spike condition. Similarity between CDR3 sequences was evaluated in R version 3.6.1 using Levenshtein distances (stringdist) and unrooted phylogenetic trees (ape). TCRdb reran the public reads through fastp at Q25 and MiXCR, keeping productive beta chains. For every CDR3 protein sequence, its rows merge into one entry that carries the most common genes and DNA. The V and J calls and clone size come from TCRdb's table, not from the authors' own analysis. The sample has about 6,900 distinct CDR3 sequences on record, less than 55% of them singletons. Approximately 31% of the sample rests with the top ten.

Sample: CD4+ T cells from blood, cultured in vitro. The rearranged segments are TRBV15 and TRBJ1-3; no D gene call is confident. This sequence was found in a human donor in good health. The CDR3 sequence is CATSPSQVGNTIYF. The nucleotides read TGTGCCACCAGCCCTTCGCAGGTTGGAAACACCATATATTTT. The reference TRBV15 and TRBJ1-3 proteins fill in what lies around the CDR3, so the full variable domain reads DAMVIQNPRYQVTQFGKPVTLSCSQTLNHNVMYWYQQKSSQAPKLLFHYYDKDFNNEADTPDNFQSRRPNTSFCFLDIRSPGLGDTAMYLCATSPSQVGNTIYFGEGSWLTVV.